These 27 T cell receptor beta chains share one sample of origin, sequenced in a study of blood T cell repertoires in COVID-19. The data were produced by immunoSEQ multiplex PCR, yet TCRdb's version contains in-frame clones alone and is incomplete. The sample has a few hundred thousand clones, approximately 80% seen once; the top ten hold 6.5% to 8.5%. Sequencing input: PBMCs or T cells enriched from blood (not recorded which). All receptors come from a woman aged 40 to 50 with acute COVID-19.

This clone was observed a few times. This chain joins TRBV27 and TRBJ1-1; 7 bases fit TRBD1. The CDR3 loop spans 14 amino acids. V gave up 0 bases and J gave up 4 bases; unmatched junction bases: 2. Germline CDR1 MNHEY, CDR2 SMNVEV (reference sequence). The DNA of the CDR3 is TGTGCCAGCAGTTTATCAGACAGGGCCACTGAAGCTTTCTTT. Its protein product is CASSLSDRATEAFF.

This chain joins TRBV28 and TRBJ1-2, with 8 bases identical to TRBD1. The CDR3 length is 14 residues. Germline CDR1 is MDHEN and CDR2 is SYDVKM. Unmatched junction bases numbered 5, after V lost 6 bases and J lost 2 bases. The CDR3 DNA reads as TGTGCCAGCAGGAGAGGGGACAGGAACTATGGCTACACCTTC. This translates into CASRRGDRNYGYTF.

J is TRBJ2-7 and V is TRBV6-2 or TRBV6-3; 7 bases match TRBD1. The germline gives CDR1 MNHEY, CDR2 SVGEGT. Trimming removed 2 bases from V and 4 bases from J; junction bases left unmatched: 8. The CDR3 covers 15 residues. The CDR3 is CASSYTRQGRYEQYF. DNA of the CDR3: TGTGCCAGCAGTTACACCAGACAGGGAAGATACGAGCAGTACTTC.

This rearrangement joins TRBV9 to TRBJ2-5; weak D call: TRBD1 (6 bases). Germline V gives CDR1 SGDLS, CDR2 YYNGEE. Trimming took off 3 bases at V and 5 bases at J, with 11 bases between the two ends. The CDR3 consists of 13 residues. Here the CDR3 reads CASSAQGTETQYF. DNA of the CDR3: TGTGCCAGCAGCGCACAGGGTACGGAGACCCAGTACTTC.

This clone was recorded only once. The gene calls are TRBV27 and TRBJ1-1, with a weak D call TRBD1 (6 bases). V was pared by 5 bases and J by 4 bases, with 17 bases between. The CDR3 covers 15 residues. Germline V lookup: CDR1 MNHEY, CDR2 SMNVEV (reference sequence). CDR3 sequence (DNA): TGTGCCAGCAGTGTCAGGGGTGGGGGCCCCACTGAAGCTTTCTTT. Amino acids: CASSVRGGGPTEAFF.

The gene calls are TRBV24-1 and TRBJ2-5, with D uncertain. CDR3 length equals 13 residues. V lost 4 bases to trimming and J lost 3 bases, with 8 bases between them. Germline CDR1 is KGHDR and CDR2 is SFDVKD. The CDR3 sequence is CATSESGEETQYF. CDR3 sequence (DNA): TGTGCCACCAGTGAGTCCGGAGAAGAGACCCAGTACTTC.

This clone was detected only once. V gene TRBV19 combines with J gene TRBJ1-4; 11 bases are shared with TRBD1. CDR1 LNHDA and CDR2 SQIVND come from the germline V gene (reference sequence). Trimming took 5 bases from V and 7 from J; bases not matched to a gene: 6. The length of the CDR3 is 15 residues. The CDR3 spells CASSVLGTGGEKLFF. The DNA for the CDR3 is TGTGCCAGTAGTGTCTTGGGGACAGGGGGTGAAAAACTGTTTTTT. Variable domain in full (rest from reference TRBV19 and TRBJ1-4): DGGITQSPKYLFRKEGQNVTLSCEQNLNHDAMYWYRQDPGQGLRLIYYSQIVNDFQKGDIAEGYSVSREKKESFPLTVTSAQKNPTAFYLCASSVLGTGGEKLFFGSGTQLSVL.

This CDR3 reads CASSWGQGPYGYTF. Here the CDR3 DNA reads TGTGCCAGCAGCTGGGGACAGGGGCCCTATGGCTACACCTTC. The J gene is TRBJ1-2, the V gene TRBV5-4; 10 positions agree with TRBD1. The CDR3 has 14 amino acids. Germline CDR1 and CDR2: SGHNT and YYREEE (reference sequence). The trim removed 3 bases at V and 4 bases at J, leaving 3 bases unmatched.

The CDR3 sequence: CASSMGEGNQPQHF. CDR3 bases: TGTGCCAGTAGTATGGGGGAGGGCAATCAGCCCCAGCATTTT. The chain is built from TRBV19 and TRBJ1-5; the D gene is possibly TRBD1 (5 bases). V lost 3 bases to trimming and J lost 2 bases, with 8 bases between them. The CDR3 covers 14 residues. CDR1 LNHDA and CDR2 SQIVND come from the germline V gene (reference sequence).

The chain uses TRBV18 and TRBJ2-1; 8 bases agree with TRBD1. The germline V gene encodes CDR1 KGHSH and CDR2 LQKENI. The CDR3 has 15 amino acids. V trimming: 6 bases; J trimming: 4 bases; junction bases outside the gene matches: 8. CDR3 sequence reads: CASSPDGTGYNEQFF. CDR3 DNA sequence: TGTGCCAGCTCCCCCGATGGGACAGGTTACAATGAGCAGTTCTTC.

The rearrangement joins TRBV10-3 to TRBJ1-2, with a weak D call TRBD1 (5 bases). There are 15 residues in the CDR3. Germline assignment: CDR1 ENHRY and CDR2 SYGVKD. The V end lost 0 bases, the J end lost 0 bases, and 8 bases lay between the germline ends. In DNA, the CDR3 is TGTGCCATCAGTGAGTCGGACATACCTAACTATGGCTACACCTTC. Translated: CAISESDIPNYGYTF.

The V gene is TRBV11-1, the J gene TRBJ2-7; D may be TRBD1 (5 bases). The V gene's germline CDR1 is SGHAT and CDR2 FQDESV (reference sequence). The ends were cut back, 5 bases at V and 2 bases at J, with 19 bases in the middle. This CDR3 region has 16 residues. This chain's CDR3 is CASSPTVRSRAYEQYF. CDR3 DNA: TGTGCCAGCAGCCCCACGGTGCGGTCCAGGGCCTACGAGCAGTACTTC.

J is TRBJ2-1 and V is TRBV2, with 7 positions matching TRBD2. V shed 3 bases, J shed 0 bases, and the junction held 2 bases outside the gene matches. The CDR3 contains 15 residues. Germline CDR1 and CDR2: SNHLY and FYNNEI. The CDR3 bases are TGTGCCAGCAGTGACAGCGGGGACTCCTACAATGAGCAGTTCTTC. Translating it yields CASSDSGDSYNEQFF.

This sequence joins TRBV18 and TRBJ2-2; D not resolved. V lost 0 bases and J lost 5, with 7 bases in between. This CDR3 spans 14 amino acids. CDR1 and CDR2 from the germline V gene are KGHSH and LQKENI. The CDR3 nucleotides are TGTGCCAGCTCACCACCGAGTGTGACCGGGGAGCTGTTTTTT. Amino acid sequence: CASSPPSVTGELFF.

This clone was picked up one time. The J gene is TRBJ2-1, the V gene TRBV14; 7 bases fit TRBD2. Germline V CDR1 and CDR2: SGHDN, FVKESK. The CDR3 length is 17 residues. V was pared by 4 bases and J by 1 base, with 10 bases of the junction left unmatched. CDR3 nucleotides: TGTGCCAGCAGCCTAACTAAGGGGCGGGGGTCCTACAATGAGCAGTTCTTC. Encoded protein: CASSLTKGRGSYNEQFF.

The chain employs TRBV7-2 and TRBJ1-5, with no clear D. This CDR3 is built from 15 residues. Germline loops: CDR1 SGHTA, CDR2 FQGNSA. Trimming took off 3 bases at V and 0 bases at J, with 9 bases between the two ends. The CDR3 sequence: CASSLSGNSNQPQHF. CDR3 bases: TGTGCCAGCAGCTTGAGCGGAAATAGCAATCAGCCCCAGCATTTT. Supplemented by reference TRBV7-2 and TRBJ1-5, the full variable domain reads GAGVSQSPSNKVTEKGKDVELRCDPISGHTALYWYRQSLGQGLEFLIYFQGNSAPDKSGLPSDRFSAERTGGSVSTLTIQRTQQEDSAVYLCASSLSGNSNQPQHFGDGTRLSIL.

V and J are TRBV27 and TRBJ1-4; TRBD1 matches 7 bases. Germline lookup yields CDR1 MNHEY and CDR2 SMNVEV (reference sequence). There are 15 residues in the CDR3. V shed 6 bases, J shed 2 bases, and the junction held 6 bases outside the gene matches. As DNA, the CDR3 is TGTGCCAGCAGGCTACGACAGGGTACTAATGAAAAACTGTTTTTT. This sequence encodes CASRLRQGTNEKLFF.

The chain couples TRBV10-1 to TRBJ2-3; maybe TRBD1 (6 bases). Germline V CDR1 and CDR2: WNHNN, SYGVQD (reference sequence). Between the trimmed V and J ends, which lost 5 bases and 4 bases, there was a span of 13 bases. This CDR3 contains 14 residues. In DNA, the CDR3 is TGCGCCAGCAGTAAACAGGGTATCGCAGATACGCAGTATTTT. It encodes CASSKQGIADTQYF.

The chain couples TRBV28 to TRBJ2-5, with TRBD1 matching 9 bases. The germline gives CDR1 MDHEN, CDR2 SYDVKM. CDR3 length equals 15 residues. V lost 6 bases and J lost 7; bases outside the gene matches: 12. CDR3 region: CASSNSGTGLGTQYF. CDR3 bases: TGTGCCAGCAGCAATTCCGGGACAGGGCTAGGGACCCAGTACTTC.

This clone was observed a handful of times. V is TRBV19 and J is TRBJ1-1; 7 bases are a match to TRBD1. Looked up from germline, CDR1 is LNHDA and CDR2 is SQIVND (reference sequence). V lost 10 bases, J lost 5 bases, and 13 bases stayed unmatched. The CDR3 is 14 amino acids. DNA of the CDR3: TGTGCCACTTGGAGTGGGGGACAGATTACTGAAGCTTTCTTT. Translating it yields CATWSGGQITEAFF.

The chain combines TRBV27 with TRBJ1-1; 7 nucleotides line up with TRBD1. The V gene end was trimmed by 3 bases and the J gene end by 11 bases; junction bases not matched to a gene: 9. Germline CDR1 is MNHEY and CDR2 is SMNVEV (reference sequence). This CDR3 has 13 amino acids. In DNA, the CDR3 is TGTGCCAGCAGTTTGTCGGTCAGGGGGGTGGCTTTCTTT. It yields the protein CASSLSVRGVAFF.

The gene calls are TRBV6-5 and TRBJ1-5; maybe TRBD1 (5 bases). V lost 5 bases to trimming and J lost 6 bases, with 11 bases between them. From germline, CDR1 is MNHEY and CDR2 SVGAGI. The CDR3 contains 13 residues. The CDR3 is CASSNQGIQPQHF. CDR3 coding DNA: TGTGCCAGCAGTAATCAGGGAATTCAGCCCCAGCATTTT.

This clone occurred once. V usage is TRBV30 and J usage is TRBJ2-2; 8 nucleotides align to TRBD2. The V segment lost 0 bases and the J segment 5 bases; nucleotides outside the gene matches: 8. The CDR3 length is 16 residues. Germline V gene data show CDR1 as GTSNPN and CDR2 as SVGIG (reference sequence). As DNA, the CDR3 is TGTGCCTGGAGTGTACCGCCGGGGGGGTATACCGGGGAGCTGTTTTTT. Residues: CAWSVPPGGYTGELFF.

This clone was counted only a few times. The CDR3 loop reads CASSQAAREGSPLHF. CDR3 in DNA: TGTGCCAGCAGCCAAGCAGCCAGGGAAGGTTCACCCCTCCACTTT. This chain joins TRBV3-1 (or the pseudogene TRBV3-2) and TRBJ1-6; D might be TRBD1 (5 bases). The CDR3 consists of 15 residues. The V and J ends lost 1 base and 9 bases respectively, with 13 bases between them. Germline loops: CDR1 LGHDT, CDR2 YNNKEL (reference sequence).

V and J are TRBV5-6 and TRBJ2-3; TRBD1 agrees at 10 bases. The germline V gene encodes CDR1 SGHDT and CDR2 YYEEEE. The CDR3 has 16 residues. V trimming: 1 base; J trimming: 3 bases; junction bases outside the gene matches: 5. CDR3 residues: CASSLFKGQGTDTQYF. CDR3 coding DNA: TGTGCCAGCAGCTTGTTCAAGGGACAGGGGACAGATACGCAGTATTTT.

The J gene is TRBJ2-5, the V gene TRBV28, with 8 bases lining up with TRBD1. Germline loops: CDR1 MDHEN, CDR2 SYDVKM. Trimming took 4 bases from V and 7 from J; bases not matched to a gene: 14. This CDR3 contains 16 residues. Written as DNA, the CDR3 is TGTGCCAGCAGTTCTATGACAGGGGTCACGGTTGGGACCCAGTACTTC. Translated: CASSSMTGVTVGTQYF.

CDR3 in DNA: TGTGCCTGGAATGGCCGGGGACAGGGGGCGCGAGGCTACACCTTC. As protein: CAWNGRGQGARGYTF. The gene calls are TRBV30 and TRBJ1-2, with 12 bases lining up with TRBD1. V gave up 4 bases and J gave up 8 bases; unmatched junction bases: 11. CDR1 is GTSNPN, CDR2 SVGIG, per germline (reference sequence). This CDR3 has 15 residues.